This TCR beta chain is from a study of T cell changes during pregnancy in multiple sclerosis. The V segment lost 1 base and the J segment 1 base; nucleotides outside the gene matches: 8. Germline V CDR1 and CDR2: LNHNV, YYDKDF (reference sequence). The CDR3 length is 18 residues. Data came from immunoSEQ multiplex PCR; TCRdb stores just in-frame clones and leaves some out. The sample holds 79,000 or so clones; about 91% are singletons and the top ten take around 1.8%. The V call is TRBV15, the J call TRBJ2-1; TRBD2 aligns across 9 bases. Sequencing used peripheral blood, obtained in the first trimester of pregnancy. The TCR sequence derives from a female donor in good health, enrolled as a control in a pregnancy study. CDR3 sequence reads: CATSRGGTSGGSYNEQFF. For the CDR3, the DNA is TGTGCCACCAGCAGAGGAGGAACAAGCGGGGGGTCCTACAATGAGCAGTTCTTC.